The rows below give T cell receptor beta chains drawn from one sample of a study of T cells in Graves' hyperthyroidism and ophthalmopathy. Via MiXCR, TCRdb re-called the multiplex PCR reads, giving one row per CDR3 protein. The data show around 370,000 distinct CDR3 sequences, 15% to 20% seen once. Material: blood. Receptors originate from a man younger than 35 with Graves' ophthalmopathy. The CDR3 runs from the conserved cysteine through the conserved F or W. Fields, in order: CDR3 length, clone size, V gene, J gene, CDR3 protein. Clone sizes are given selectively: once, few, many, or a class where the clone is expanded.

len: 15; abundance: NA; v_gene: TRBV6-1; j_gene: TRBJ2-3; CDR3aa: CASSELAQPTDTQYF
len: 15; abundance: NA; v_gene: TRBV6-6; j_gene: TRBJ1-2; CDR3aa: CASSYSVKGAGGYTF
len: 11; abundance: many; v_gene: TRBV24-1; j_gene: TRBJ1-2; CDR3aa: CATRDGYGYTF
len: 14; abundance: many; v_gene: TRBV11-1; j_gene: TRBJ2-5; CDR3aa: CASTVGQGGETQYF
len: 12; abundance: many; v_gene: TRBV29-1; j_gene: TRBJ1-1; CDR3aa: CSVVLPNTEAFF
len: 16; abundance: few; v_gene: TRBV7-3; j_gene: TRBJ1-2; CDR3aa: CASSSEPGQGALGYTF
len: 13; abundance: NA; v_gene: TRBV30; j_gene: TRBJ1-3; CDR3aa: CAWKQGAGNTIYF
len: 13; abundance: many; v_gene: TRBV7-3; j_gene: TRBJ2-3; CDR3aa: CASSPSSTDTQYF
len: 13; abundance: NA; v_gene: TRBV18; j_gene: TRBJ1-5; CDR3aa: CASSQAPDQPQHF
len: 13; abundance: NA; v_gene: TRBV10-2; j_gene: TRBJ2-5; CDR3aa: CATRDRGRETQYF
len: 13; abundance: many; v_gene: TRBV5-1; j_gene: TRBJ1-1; CDR3aa: CASSLVAGSEAFF
len: 14; abundance: many; v_gene: TRBV24-1; j_gene: TRBJ2-1; CDR3aa: CATPLTFGYNEQFF
len: 15; abundance: NA; v_gene: TRBV12-3/TRBV12-4; j_gene: TRBJ1-4; CDR3aa: CASSSPRATNEKLFF
len: 15; abundance: many; v_gene: TRBV18; j_gene: TRBJ1-1; CDR3aa: CASSPRGPVGTEAFF
len: 14; abundance: NA; v_gene: TRBV6-1; j_gene: TRBJ2-2; CDR3aa: CASSPLSGTGELFF
len: 16; abundance: many; v_gene: TRBV5-1; j_gene: TRBJ2-7; CDR3aa: CASSLNLGPDLYEQYF
len: 13; abundance: many; v_gene: TRBV12-3/TRBV12-4; j_gene: TRBJ1-3; CDR3aa: CASSLRGGNTIYF
len: 13; abundance: many; v_gene: TRBV12-3/TRBV12-4; j_gene: TRBJ1-2; CDR3aa: CASSLSGTGGYTF
len: 18; abundance: few; v_gene: TRBV19; j_gene: TRBJ2-2; CDR3aa: CASTSYPGQGYNTGELFF
len: 14; abundance: few; v_gene: TRBV9; j_gene: TRBJ1-6; CDR3aa: CASSAGTENSPLHF
len: 12; abundance: many; v_gene: TRBV5-1; j_gene: TRBJ1-2; CDR3aa: CASSGPNYGYTF
len: 15; abundance: many; v_gene: TRBV11-2; j_gene: TRBJ1-6; CDR3aa: CASSLGQAANSPLHF
len: 13; abundance: once; v_gene: TRBV11-2; j_gene: TRBJ1-5; CDR3aa: CASSLVGNQPKHF
len: 16; abundance: many; v_gene: TRBV6-1; j_gene: TRBJ2-5; CDR3aa: CASSEISDRVVETQYF
len: 13; abundance: many; v_gene: TRBV5-8; j_gene: TRBJ2-7; CDR3aa: CASSFTGGYEQYF
len: 17; abundance: NA; v_gene: TRBV20-1; j_gene: TRBJ2-3; CDR3aa: CSARPPGGPPPPYTQYF
len: 13; abundance: many; v_gene: TRBV2; j_gene: TRBJ2-7; CDR3aa: CASSGGRVPEQYF
len: 12; abundance: NA; v_gene: TRBV10-1; j_gene: TRBJ1-6; CDR3aa: CASGDGNSPLHF
len: 15; abundance: few; v_gene: TRBV9; j_gene: TRBJ2-3; CDR3aa: CASSVVISSTDTQYF
len: 13; abundance: few; v_gene: TRBV10-3; j_gene: TRBJ2-1; CDR3aa: CAISVELVNEQFF
len: 15; abundance: once; v_gene: TRBV4-2; j_gene: TRBJ2-3; CDR3aa: CASSQGGIAADTQYF
len: 15; abundance: NA; v_gene: TRBV14; j_gene: TRBJ2-7; CDR3aa: CASSQDSTVRYEQYF
len: 14; abundance: once; v_gene: TRBV12-3/TRBV12-4; j_gene: TRBJ1-2; CDR3aa: CASSSAGQDYGYTF
len: 14; abundance: few; v_gene: TRBV19; j_gene: TRBJ1-1; CDR3aa: CASTETGITTEAFF
len: 19; abundance: NA; v_gene: TRBV5-1; j_gene: TRBJ1-3; CDR3aa: CASSLKSGGQGRSGNTIYF
len: 15; abundance: many; v_gene: TRBV11-2; j_gene: TRBJ2-5; CDR3aa: CASSSLRGTQETQYF
len: 16; abundance: few; v_gene: TRBV12-3/TRBV12-4; j_gene: TRBJ1-1; CDR3aa: CASTPQRGGKNTEAFF
len: 16; abundance: many; v_gene: TRBV9; j_gene: TRBJ2-7; CDR3aa: CASSQGSGTGVYEQYF
len: 14; abundance: many; v_gene: TRBV18; j_gene: TRBJ2-7; CDR3aa: CASSPSTTSYEQYF
len: 18; abundance: NA; v_gene: TRBV5-4; j_gene: TRBJ1-2; CDR3aa: CASSGQGQALAPKYGYTF
len: 14; abundance: many; v_gene: TRBV15; j_gene: TRBJ1-1; CDR3aa: CATSRGGKGPEAFF
len: 17; abundance: few; v_gene: TRBV3-1; j_gene: TRBJ2-5; CDR3aa: CASSQDHGAGGGGTQYF
len: 13; abundance: few; v_gene: TRBV6-2/TRBV6-3; j_gene: TRBJ1-1; CDR3aa: CASSYYLGTEAFF
len: 17; abundance: NA; v_gene: TRBV5-6; j_gene: TRBJ1-2; CDR3aa: CASSLFGGGGLGYGYTF
len: 13; abundance: many; v_gene: TRBV28; j_gene: TRBJ1-2; CDR3aa: CASSQTVVYGYTF
len: 16; abundance: NA; v_gene: TRBV7-9; j_gene: TRBJ2-7; CDR3aa: CASSLEVGRTPYEQYF
len: 14; abundance: NA; v_gene: TRBV7-3; j_gene: TRBJ2-7; CDR3aa: CASSADSGTYEQYF
len: 15; abundance: many; v_gene: TRBV20-1; j_gene: TRBJ2-5; CDR3aa: CSARDAGSFHGTQYF